This TCR beta chain was sequenced for a study of shared clonotypes between healthy human individuals. Study results and caveats: Sequencing depth was expected to affect clonotype sharing among donors.

Details on this clone: Its antigen is not identified.

The germline gives CDR1 KGHSH, CDR2 LQKENI. The CDR3 contains 14 residues. The V gene end was trimmed by 3 bases and the J gene end by 6 bases; junction bases not matched to a gene: 6. The CD4+ fraction was divided into a CD45RA+ naive subset and a CD45RA-negative memory subset. Assay execution took place at the deep level. The data were produced by immunoSEQ multiplex PCR, yet TCRdb's version contains in-frame clones alone and is incomplete. Here the sample spans fewer than 3 million clones, approximately 90% being singletons. This receptor was obtained from a man between 18 and 29 years old in good health. Some clones in this sample may be carry-over from other donors' samples. The chain is built from TRBV18 and TRBJ2-3; TRBD1 matches at 7 bases. The sequencing input was naive CD4+ T cells from PBMCs. The subset: CD45RA+ positively selected. The CDR3 sequence: CASSPKQGWDTQYF. In DNA form, the CDR3 reads TGTGCCAGCTCACCGAAACAGGGGTGGGATACGCAGTATTTT.